The clone carrying this TCR beta chain appeared a few times. The sample originates from a study of blood T cells in healthy people across ages. Primers used in a second PCR of about 6 to 11 cycles were a sample-barcoded 5' primer and a J-beta primer mix. TCRdb reprocessed the 5' RACE reads with MiXCR, giving one entry per CDR3 protein. The sample carries some 1.5 million distinct CDR3 sequences, 35% to 45% recorded once. The CDR3 loop spans 13 amino acids. The germline V gene encodes CDR1 SGHDN and CDR2 FVKESK. Trimming removed 3 bases at V and 6 bases at J, with 11 bases between. The gene calls are TRBV14 and TRBJ1-1; TRBD1 is a possible D gene (5 bases). The source material was blood. This TCR came from a woman aged 18-29 years in good health. The CDR3 DNA reads as TGTGCCAGCAGCCATCTAAGGACATCTGAAGCTTTCTTT. Translation gives CASSHLRTSEAFF.